These 32 T cell receptor beta chains came from one sample sequenced in a study of regulatory T cells in long-lasting Graves disease. The sample's time point: newly diagnosed GD, antithyroid drugs for less than 3 months. The authors made the TCR library using RNA they extracted from PBMCs. Arm-PCR of CDR3 regions and iRepertoire HTBI primers were the basis on which TCR beta libraries were built. MiXCR, run by TCRdb on the multiplex PCR reads, gives a single entry per CDR3 protein. The sample lists 450,000 to 700,000 distinct CDR3 sequences; approximately 13% were seen once. These data were likewise used in another study, on T cells in Graves' hyperthyroidism and ophthalmopathy.

Sample: peripheral blood mononuclear cells (PBMCs), taken at new diagnosis, from a patient treated with antithyroid drugs. The receptors stem from a man in his thirties or forties with Graves disease.

Ten or more counts support this clonotype. V is TRBV12-3 or TRBV12-4 and J is TRBJ2-1; D remains unclear. V lost 5 bases and J 4 bases, leaving 9 bases between the germline ends. The CDR3 runs 13 residues. Here the CDR3 DNA reads TGTGCCAGCAGTCCCCCAGGTTACAATGAGCAGTTCTTC. It yields the protein CASSPPGYNEQFF.

This clonotype occurred many times. The chain links TRBV2 to TRBJ1-3, with D hard to call. V dropped 4 bases and J dropped 0 bases, with 4 bases sitting between them. This CDR3 spans 13 amino acids. Germline-derived CDR1 and CDR2 are SNHLY and FYNNEI. In DNA form, the CDR3 reads TGTGCCAGCAGTGGGGACTCTGGAAACACCATATATTTT. Protein product: CASSGDSGNTIYF.

This clonotype was seen at least ten times. CDR3 sequence reads: CASSYSIIGGSTDTQYF. The DNA of the CDR3 is TGTGCCAGCAGTTACTCGATAATCGGCGGGAGCACAGATACGCAGTATTTT. This chain uses TRBV6-2 or TRBV6-3 with TRBJ2-3; maybe TRBD2 (5 bases). The V end lost 0 bases, the J end lost 0 bases, and 13 bases lay between the germline ends. The CDR3 length is 17 residues. Germline lookup yields CDR1 MNHEY and CDR2 SVGEGT.

The table lists this clonotype with many counts. The V gene is TRBV30, the J gene TRBJ2-1; D is ambiguous. Trimming took off 3 bases at V and 0 bases at J, with 6 bases between the two ends. CDR3 length: 13 amino acids. Germline CDR1 is GTSNPN and CDR2 is SVGIG (reference sequence). CDR3 bases: TGTGCCTGGAGGATCAGCTCCTACAATGAGCAGTTCTTC. Amino acids: CAWRISSYNEQFF.

This clonotype was found many times. The chain joins TRBV2 to TRBJ2-7; D not certain. In germline, CDR1 is SNHLY, CDR2 FYNNEI. V lost 6 bases and J 7 bases, leaving 19 bases between the germline ends. The CDR3 extends over 14 amino acids. The CDR3 region is CASSPGPQVWEQYF. The CDR3 coding sequence is TGTGCCAGCAGCCCGGGCCCTCAGGTGTGGGAGCAGTACTTC.

This clonotype was counted many times. The chain carries TRBV30 and TRBJ2-5; weak D call: TRBD1 (6 bases). The V gene's germline CDR1 is GTSNPN and CDR2 SVGIG (reference sequence). The CDR3 has 14 amino acids. Trimming took off 1 base at V and 6 bases at J, with 15 bases between the two ends. This CDR3 reads CAWSGTGGSQTQYF. CDR3 nucleotides: TGTGCCTGGAGTGGGACTGGGGGCAGCCAGACCCAGTACTTC.

This clonotype has at least ten counts. V is TRBV20-1 and J is TRBJ1-1; no clear D gene. Germline V gene sequence: CDR1 DFQATT, CDR2 SNEGSKA (reference sequence). This CDR3 has 13 amino acids. Trimming stripped 8 bases from V and 2 bases from J, with 15 bases between. The CDR3 loop reads CSSPRGLNTEAFF. The CDR3 coding sequence is TGCAGTTCCCCGCGGGGTCTTAACACTGAAGCTTTCTTT.

Comments on this clonotype: This may be a read error, as it is one base from a much larger clone. The CDR3 region is CAGNTGLGNQPQHF. Written as DNA, the CDR3 is TGTGCCGGCAACACAGGGTTGGGCAATCAGCCCCAGCATTTT. This chain joins TRBV2 and TRBJ1-5; perhaps TRBD1 as D (6 bases). The CDR3 totals 14 residues. Germline CDR1 reads SNHLY; CDR2 reads FYNNEI. V dropped 11 bases and J dropped 2 bases, with 16 bases sitting between them.

The sample holds many counts of this clonotype. V is TRBV29-1 and J is TRBJ1-1, with 9 bases matching TRBD1. After removal of 1 base from V and 5 bases from J, the junction contained 5 bases not matched to a gene. CDR3 size: 14 residues. The germline gives CDR1 SQVTM, CDR2 ANQGSEA. In DNA form, the CDR3 reads TGCAGCGTTGAAGGAAGACAGGGGGGTACTGAAGCTTTCTTT. It specifies CSVEGRQGGTEAFF.

The chain combines TRBV12-5 with TRBJ1-5, with a weak D call TRBD1 (5 bases). Trimming took off 2 bases at V and 1 base at J, with 15 bases between the two ends. Germline CDR1 is LGHNT and CDR2 is FRNRAP. The CDR3 has 17 residues. CDR3 amino acids: CASGLPPAGLSNQPQHF. The CDR3 coding sequence is TGTGCTAGTGGTTTGCCTCCGGCGGGGCTCAGCAATCAGCCCCAGCATTTT.

Remarks on this clonotype: A much larger clone is a single base away; this may be a read error. This rearrangement joins TRBV3-1 to TRBJ1-1; a possible D gene is TRBD1 (5 bases). Looked up from germline, CDR1 is LGHDT and CDR2 is YNNKEL (reference sequence). CDR3 length equals 14 residues. CDR3 nucleotides: TGTGTCAGCAGCCACAGGTCCGGGAACACTGAAGCTTTCTTT. Protein product: CVSSHRSGNTEAFF.

In its sample, this clonotype was seen many times. V is TRBV12-3 or TRBV12-4 and J is TRBJ1-5, with TRBD1 matching over 12 bases. The junction had 8 bases not matched to a gene; V was cut back by 6 bases and J by 8 bases. The CDR3 has 15 residues. The CDR3 nucleotides are TGTGCCAGCAGGGCCGGGACAGGGGGCGTTGAGCCCCAGCATTTT. It specifies CASRAGTGGVEPQHF.

This clonotype has at least ten counts. The rearrangement links TRBV27 to TRBJ2-1, with TRBD2 identical over 12 bases. CDR1 is MNHEY and CDR2 is SMNVEV in the germline V gene (reference sequence). CDR3 length: 15 residues. The V gene end was trimmed by 7 bases and the J gene end by 3 bases; junction bases not matched to a gene: 4. Here the CDR3 reads CASNPGLAGYNEQFF. CDR3 bases: TGTGCCAGCAATCCGGGACTAGCGGGCTACAATGAGCAGTTCTTC.

This clonotype turned up a few times. The chain joins TRBV12-3 or TRBV12-4 to TRBJ2-5; D not resolved. The CDR3 runs to 13 residues. Trimming took 7 bases from V and 1 from J, leaving 10 bases between them. Here the CDR3 reads CASTPDRQETQYF. DNA for the CDR3: TGTGCCAGCACCCCGGACCGCCAAGAGACCCAGTACTTC.

This clonotype has ten or more counts. The chain combines TRBV27 with TRBJ2-1, with 9 bases identical to TRBD2. With V trimmed by 4 bases and J by 1 base, 5 bases remained unmatched. The V gene's germline CDR1 is MNHEY and CDR2 SMNVEV (reference sequence). The CDR3 sequence is 16 residues long. The DNA of the CDR3 is TGTGCCAGCAGTTCTTGGCTAGCGGGATCCTACAATGAGCAGTTCTTC. Its protein is CASSSWLAGSYNEQFF.

The sample holds many counts of this clonotype. This sequence joins TRBV28 and TRBJ1-2; 7 positions agree with TRBD1. After removal of 6 bases from V and 12 bases from J, the junction contained 10 bases not matched to a gene. Germline CDR1 is MDHEN and CDR2 is SYDVKM. The CDR3 contains 12 residues. The CDR3 reads CASRAGTVKHTF. The CDR3, as DNA: TGTGCCAGCAGAGCCGGGACAGTAAAGCACACCTTC.

This clonotype was observed many times. The rearrangement joins TRBV20-1 to TRBJ2-1; 7 bases align to TRBD2. Trimming took 6 bases from V and 0 from J; bases not matched to a gene: 11. This CDR3 contains 16 residues. Germline V gene data show CDR1 as DFQATT and CDR2 as SNEGSKA (reference sequence). The CDR3 sequence: CSALRHGLGSYNEQFF. The CDR3 nucleotides are TGCAGTGCCCTACGACACGGACTAGGCTCCTACAATGAGCAGTTCTTC.

This clonotype was recorded at least ten times. The chain couples TRBV18 to TRBJ2-7; 8 nucleotides match TRBD2. The CDR3 has 13 amino acids. Germline CDR1 reads KGHSH; CDR2 reads LQKENI. J was trimmed by 3 bases and V by 8 bases; bases with no gene match: 6. The CDR3 DNA follows: TGTGCCAGCAGCCCCGGGACTAGCTACGAGCAGTACTTC. It codes for CASSPGTSYEQYF.

The chain uses TRBV29-1 and TRBJ2-4; TRBD1 matches at 10 bases. This CDR3 region has 13 residues. The germline V gene encodes CDR1 SQVTM and CDR2 ANQGSEA. J was trimmed by 8 bases and V by 7 bases; bases with no gene match: 8. CDR3: CSGTGGNWDIQYF. In nucleotides, the CDR3 is TGCAGCGGGACAGGGGGGAACTGGGACATTCAGTACTTC.

This clonotype was observed at least ten times. The V call is TRBV6-1, the J call TRBJ2-5; no firm D call. Trimming pared 5 bases from V and 3 bases from J, leaving 13 bases between. The CDR3 is 14 amino acids. CDR1 is MNHNS, CDR2 SASEGT, per germline. The CDR3 DNA follows: TGTGCCAGCAGTACAACCCAGAGCGAAGAGACCCAGTACTTC. This codes for CASSTTQSEETQYF.

The chain combines TRBV27 with TRBJ2-6; D call uncertain. The CDR3 extends over 14 amino acids. Per the germline V gene, CDR1 is MNHEY and CDR2 is SMNVEV (reference sequence). The V gene lost 7 bases and the J gene lost 1 base, with 8 bases spanning the gap. The CDR3 bases are TGTGCCAGCAATGTTGGATCTGGGGCCAACGTCCTGACTTTC. Translating it yields CASNVGSGANVLTF.

This clonotype was seen ten or more times. V is TRBV29-1 and J is TRBJ2-1; D is unclear. V was clipped by 1 base and J by 9 bases, with 13 bases between them. Germline CDR1 is SQVTM and CDR2 is ANQGSEA. This CDR3 is 13 amino acids long. CDR3 amino acids: CSVEVTGVREQFF. The CDR3 nucleotides read TGCAGCGTTGAAGTAACCGGCGTTCGTGAGCAGTTCTTC.

As for this clonotype: It may be a read error: a sequence one base away is much more abundant. This rearrangement joins TRBV11-2 to TRBJ2-5, with 8 bases that match TRBD2. The CDR3 covers 16 residues. After removal of 5 bases from V and 4 bases from J, the junction contained 12 bases not matched to a gene. From germline, CDR1 is SGHAT and CDR2 FQNNGV. CDR3 nucleotide sequence: TGTGCCAGCAGCACTCCAGCGGGAGTGTGGGTAGAGACCCAGTACTTC. This sequence encodes CASSTPAGVWVETQYF.

This clonotype was picked up many times. The V and J genes are TRBV29-1 and TRBJ2-2; no clear D. This CDR3 region has 15 residues. V was clipped by 0 bases and J by 2 bases, with 10 bases between them. The V gene's germline CDR1 is SQVTM and CDR2 ANQGSEA. CDR3 loop: CSVEEAGPNTGELFF. The CDR3 coding sequence is TGCAGCGTTGAAGAAGCAGGACCTAACACCGGGGAGCTGTTTTTT.

V and J are TRBV27 and TRBJ1-4; 9 bases fit TRBD1. The CDR3 length is 15 residues. V gave up 3 bases and J gave up 6 bases; unmatched junction bases: 5. Germline lookup yields CDR1 MNHEY and CDR2 SMNVEV (reference sequence). The DNA of the CDR3 is TGTGCCAGCAGTTTCCTGGGACAGGGTGATGAAAAACTGTTTTTT. Translating gives CASSFLGQGDEKLFF.

This clonotype came up a few times. The chain couples TRBV6-2 or TRBV6-3 to TRBJ2-1, with 7 bases fitting TRBD2. From germline, CDR1 is MNHEY and CDR2 SVGEGT. Trimming took 4 bases from V and 0 from J; bases not matched to a gene: 6. This CDR3 has 16 amino acids. The CDR3 region has the DNA TGTGCCAGCAGTTGGGCGGGAGAACGCTCCTACAATGAGCAGTTCTTC. Translating it yields CASSWAGERSYNEQFF.

V usage is TRBV3-1 and J usage is TRBJ1-1; D is unresolved. Trimming removed 2 bases at V and 7 bases at J, with 11 bases between. Germline loops: CDR1 LGHDT, CDR2 YNNKEL (reference sequence). This CDR3 is built from 13 residues. The CDR3 region has the DNA TGTGCCAGCAGCCAATTAGCTGAGGTTGAAGCTTTCTTT. Its translation is CASSQLAEVEAFF.

The chain recombines TRBV30 with TRBJ1-6; D is undetermined. Germline CDR1 reads GTSNPN; CDR2 reads SVGIG (reference sequence). This CDR3 has 13 residues. V lost 0 bases and J lost 5, with 5 bases in between. The CDR3 reads CAWSVGNNSPLHF. The CDR3 coding sequence is TGTGCCTGGAGTGTTGGGAATAATTCACCCCTCCACTTT.

This clonotype was counted ten times or more. The chain couples TRBV30 to TRBJ1-1; D may be TRBD1 (5 bases). V lost 4 bases and J lost 5, with 11 bases in between. CDR1 GTSNPN and CDR2 SVGIG come from the germline V gene (reference sequence). This CDR3 has 12 amino acids. The DNA for the CDR3 is TGTGCCTGGAACACGGGGGTAACTGAAGCTTTCTTT. Its translation is CAWNTGVTEAFF. Together with reference TRBV30 and TRBJ1-1, the CDR3 gives the full variable domain: SQTIHQWPATLVQPVGSPLSLECTVEGTSNPNLYWYRQAAGRGLQLLFYSVGIGQISSEVPQNLSASRPQDRQFILSSKKLLLSDSGFYLCAWNTGVTEAFFGQGTRLTVV.

This clonotype was recorded a few times. This sequence joins TRBV29-1 and TRBJ2-3; 9 nucleotides align to TRBD1. CDR1 and CDR2 (germline): SQVTM, ANQGSEA. Unmatched junction bases numbered 2, after V lost 7 bases and J lost 3 bases. CDR3 length equals 12 residues. CDR3 residues: CSEGQGTDTQYF. For the CDR3, the DNA is TGCAGCGAAGGACAGGGGACAGATACGCAGTATTTT.

This clonotype was observed a handful of times. This sequence joins TRBV4-2 and TRBJ2-1; D uncertain. Germline V gives CDR1 LGHNA, CDR2 YNFKEQ. CDR3 length: 19 amino acids. Trimming removed 0 bases at V and 10 bases at J, with 28 bases between. The CDR3 sequence is CASSQEELDELSHNREQFF. CDR3 sequence (DNA): TGTGCCAGCAGCCAAGAAGAGTTGGACGAGCTATCGCACAATCGGGAGCAGTTCTTC.

The rearrangement joins TRBV28 to TRBJ2-3, with 7 positions matching TRBD2. The J call is doubtful: the DNA matches TRBJ2-7 better. The germline V gene encodes CDR1 MDHEN and CDR2 SYDVKM. The CDR3 covers 15 residues. The CDR3 here is CASSGGGDSSYEQYF. CDR3 sequence (DNA): TGTGCCAGCAGTGGGGGGGGGGATAGCTCCTACGAGCAGTACTTC.